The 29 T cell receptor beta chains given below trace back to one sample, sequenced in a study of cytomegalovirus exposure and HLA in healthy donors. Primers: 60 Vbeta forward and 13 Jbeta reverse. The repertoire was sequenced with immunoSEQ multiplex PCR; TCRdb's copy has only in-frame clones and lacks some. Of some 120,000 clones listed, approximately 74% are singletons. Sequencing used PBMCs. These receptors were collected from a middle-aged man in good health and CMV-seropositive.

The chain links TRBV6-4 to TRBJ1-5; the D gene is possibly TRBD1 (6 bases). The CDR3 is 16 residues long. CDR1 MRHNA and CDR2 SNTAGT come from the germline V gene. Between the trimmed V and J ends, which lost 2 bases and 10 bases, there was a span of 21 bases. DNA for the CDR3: TGTGCCAGCAGTGACCCCAGACAGGCCCCAAGTCGTCCCCAGCATTTT. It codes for CASSDPRQAPSRPQHF.

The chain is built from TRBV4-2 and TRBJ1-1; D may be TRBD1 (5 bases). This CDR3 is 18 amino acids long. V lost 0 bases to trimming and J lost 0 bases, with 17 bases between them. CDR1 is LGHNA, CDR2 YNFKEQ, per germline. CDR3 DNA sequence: TGTGCCAGCAGCCAAGATTCCGGCAGGGATCCCCTGAACACTGAAGCTTTCTTT. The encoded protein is CASSQDSGRDPLNTEAFF.

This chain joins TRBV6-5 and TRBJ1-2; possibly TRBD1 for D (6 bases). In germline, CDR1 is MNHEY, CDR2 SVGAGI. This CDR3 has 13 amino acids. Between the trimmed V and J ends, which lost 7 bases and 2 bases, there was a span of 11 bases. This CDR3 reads CASTLGQNYGYTF. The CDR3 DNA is TGTGCCAGCACCCTCGGACAGAACTATGGCTACACCTTC.

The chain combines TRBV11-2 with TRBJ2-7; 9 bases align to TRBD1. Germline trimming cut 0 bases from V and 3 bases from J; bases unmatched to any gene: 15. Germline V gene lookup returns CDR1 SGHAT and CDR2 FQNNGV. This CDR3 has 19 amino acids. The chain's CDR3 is CASSLDGTGTGYFLYEQYF. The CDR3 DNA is TGTGCCAGCAGCTTAGATGGGACCGGGACAGGGTATTTCCTCTACGAGCAGTACTTC.

CDR3 loop: CASGTPGTGTYEQYF. CDR3 sequence (DNA): TGTGCTAGTGGGACTCCCGGGACAGGGACCTACGAGCAGTACTTC. The chain couples TRBV12-5 to TRBJ2-7; 9 bases are shared with TRBD1. Germline V gives CDR1 LGHNT, CDR2 FRNRAP. The V and J ends lost 6 bases and 2 bases, in that order; junction bases with no gene match: 8. CDR3 size: 15 residues.

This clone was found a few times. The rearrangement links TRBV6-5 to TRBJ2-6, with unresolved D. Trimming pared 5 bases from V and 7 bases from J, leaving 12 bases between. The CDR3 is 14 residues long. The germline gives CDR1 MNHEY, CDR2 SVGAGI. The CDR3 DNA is TGTGCCAGCAGTAAGACTGGTGGTGCCAACGTCCTGACTTTC. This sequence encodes CASSKTGGANVLTF.

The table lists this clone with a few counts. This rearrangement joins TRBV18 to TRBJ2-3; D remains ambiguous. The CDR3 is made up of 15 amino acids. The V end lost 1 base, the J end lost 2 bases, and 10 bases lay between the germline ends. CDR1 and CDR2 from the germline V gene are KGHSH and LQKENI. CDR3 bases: TGTGCCAGCTCACCACTCGTTCCTTTCACAGATACGCAGTATTTT. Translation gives CASSPLVPFTDTQYF.

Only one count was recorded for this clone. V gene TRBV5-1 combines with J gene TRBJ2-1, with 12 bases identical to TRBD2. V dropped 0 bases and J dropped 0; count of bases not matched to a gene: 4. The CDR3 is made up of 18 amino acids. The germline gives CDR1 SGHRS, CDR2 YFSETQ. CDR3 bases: TGCGCCAGCAGCTTGGCAGGACTAGCGGGGAACTCCTACAATGAGCAGTTCTTC. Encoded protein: CASSLAGLAGNSYNEQFF.

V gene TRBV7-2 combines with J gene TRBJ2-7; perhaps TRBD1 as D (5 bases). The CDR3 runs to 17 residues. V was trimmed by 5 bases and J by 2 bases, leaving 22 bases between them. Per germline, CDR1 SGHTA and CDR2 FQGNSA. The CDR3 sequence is CASSPQWAGKAPYEQYF. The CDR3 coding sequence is TGTGCCAGCAGCCCCCAGTGGGCAGGGAAGGCCCCCTACGAGCAGTACTTC. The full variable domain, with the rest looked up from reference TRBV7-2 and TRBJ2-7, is GAGVSQSPSNKVTEKGKDVELRCDPISGHTALYWYRQSLGQGLEFLIYFQGNSAPDKSGLPSDRFSAERTGGSVSTLTIQRTQQEDSAVYLCASSPQWAGKAPYEQYFGPGTRLTVT.

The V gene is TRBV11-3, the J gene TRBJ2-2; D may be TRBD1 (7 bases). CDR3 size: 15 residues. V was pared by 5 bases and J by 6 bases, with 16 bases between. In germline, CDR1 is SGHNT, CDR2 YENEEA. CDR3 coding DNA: TGTGCCAGCAGCCCCCAGGGGGGTACGTCCGGGGAGCTGTTTTTT. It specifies CASSPQGGTSGELFF.

CDR3 DNA: TGTGCCAGCAGTGAAGGACAGGGAATCTCTGGGGCCAACGTCCTGACTTTC. Amino acid sequence: CASSEGQGISGANVLTF. The J gene is TRBJ2-6, the V gene TRBV6-1, with 7 bases that match TRBD1. This CDR3 has 17 residues. Germline lookup yields CDR1 MNHNS and CDR2 SASEGT. Trimming at V came to 1 base and at J to 0 bases, leaving 3 bases not matched to a gene.

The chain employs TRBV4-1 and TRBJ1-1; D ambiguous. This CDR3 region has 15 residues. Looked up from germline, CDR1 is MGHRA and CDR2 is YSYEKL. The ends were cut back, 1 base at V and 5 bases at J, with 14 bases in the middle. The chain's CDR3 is CASSQVEGVRTEAFF. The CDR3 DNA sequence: TGCGCCAGCAGCCAAGTTGAGGGAGTTCGGACTGAAGCTTTCTTT.

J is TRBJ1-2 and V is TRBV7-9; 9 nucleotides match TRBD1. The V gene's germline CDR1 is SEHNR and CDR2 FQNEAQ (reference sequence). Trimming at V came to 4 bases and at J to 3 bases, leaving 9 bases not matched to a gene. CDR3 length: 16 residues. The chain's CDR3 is CASSYTGQGRYYGYTF. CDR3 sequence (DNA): TGTGCCAGCAGCTATACAGGACAGGGGCGCTACTATGGCTACACCTTC.

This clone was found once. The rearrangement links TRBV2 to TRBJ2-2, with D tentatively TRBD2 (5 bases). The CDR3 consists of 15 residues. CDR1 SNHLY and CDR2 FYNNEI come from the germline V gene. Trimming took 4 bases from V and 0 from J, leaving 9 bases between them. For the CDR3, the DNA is TGTGCCAGCAGTGCTCCAGCGGCGAACACCGGGGAGCTGTTTTTT. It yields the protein CASSAPAANTGELFF.

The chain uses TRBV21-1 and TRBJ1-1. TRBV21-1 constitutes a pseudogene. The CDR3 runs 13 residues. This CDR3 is CASSKAAAGEAFF. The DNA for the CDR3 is TGTGCCAGCAGCAAAGCGGCAGCCGGGGAAGCTTTCTTT.

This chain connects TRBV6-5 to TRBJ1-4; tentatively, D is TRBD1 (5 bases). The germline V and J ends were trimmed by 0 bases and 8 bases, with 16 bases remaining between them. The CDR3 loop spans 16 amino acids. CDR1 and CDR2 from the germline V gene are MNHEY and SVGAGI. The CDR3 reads CASSYSIGGVGEKLFF. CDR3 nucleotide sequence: TGTGCCAGCAGTTACTCGATTGGGGGGGTCGGAGAAAAACTGTTTTTT.

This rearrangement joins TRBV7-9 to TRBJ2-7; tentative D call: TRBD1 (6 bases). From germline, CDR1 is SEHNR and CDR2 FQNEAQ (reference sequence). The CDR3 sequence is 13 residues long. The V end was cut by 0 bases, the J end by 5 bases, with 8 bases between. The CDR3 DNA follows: TGTGCCAGCAGCTTAGCACAGGGACACGAGCAGTACTTC. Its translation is CASSLAQGHEQYF.

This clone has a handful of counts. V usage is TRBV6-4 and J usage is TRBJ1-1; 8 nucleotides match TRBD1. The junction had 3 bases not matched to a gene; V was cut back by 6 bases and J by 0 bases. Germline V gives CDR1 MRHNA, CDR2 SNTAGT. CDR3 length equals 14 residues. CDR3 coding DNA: TGTGCCAGCAGAGAGGACAGGGTGAACACTGAAGCTTTCTTT. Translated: CASREDRVNTEAFF.

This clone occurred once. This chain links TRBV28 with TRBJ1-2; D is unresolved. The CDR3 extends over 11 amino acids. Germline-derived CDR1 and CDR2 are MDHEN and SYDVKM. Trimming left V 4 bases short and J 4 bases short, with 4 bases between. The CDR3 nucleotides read TGTGCCAGCAGTTCAATCTATGGCTACACCTTC. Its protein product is CASSSIYGYTF.

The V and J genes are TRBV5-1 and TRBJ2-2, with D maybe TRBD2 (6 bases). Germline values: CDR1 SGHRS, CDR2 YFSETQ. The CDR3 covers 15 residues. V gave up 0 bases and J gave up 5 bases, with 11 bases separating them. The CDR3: CASSLVAARTGELFF. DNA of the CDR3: TGCGCCAGCAGCTTGGTAGCGGCGCGGACCGGGGAGCTGTTTTTT. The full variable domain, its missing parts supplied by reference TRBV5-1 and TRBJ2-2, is KAGVTQTPRYLIKTRGQQVTLSCSPISGHRSVSWYQQTPGQGLQFLFEYFSETQRNKGNFPGRFSGRQFSNSRSEMNVSTLELGDSALYLCASSLVAARTGELFFGEGSRLTVL.

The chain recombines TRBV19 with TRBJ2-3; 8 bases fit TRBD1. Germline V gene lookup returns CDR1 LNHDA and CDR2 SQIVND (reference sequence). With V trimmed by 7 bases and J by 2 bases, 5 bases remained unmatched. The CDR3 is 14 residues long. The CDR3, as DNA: TGTGCCAGTATCCCAGGGGGCAACACAGATACGCAGTATTTT. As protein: CASIPGGNTDTQYF.

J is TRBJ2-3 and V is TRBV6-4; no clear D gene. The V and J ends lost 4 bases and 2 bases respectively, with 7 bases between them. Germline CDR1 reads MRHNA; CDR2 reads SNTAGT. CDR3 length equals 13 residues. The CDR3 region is CASSVSLTDTQYF. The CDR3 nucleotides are TGTGCCAGCAGTGTATCCCTCACAGATACGCAGTATTTT.

CDR3 protein: CASSSGQGAGEKLFF. The CDR3 DNA reads as TGTGCCAGCAGCTCGGGACAGGGGGCGGGAGAAAAACTGTTTTTT. The V and J genes are TRBV7-6 and TRBJ1-4, with 12 bases lining up with TRBD1. CDR3 length: 15 amino acids. V trimming: 4 bases; J trimming: 8 bases; junction bases outside the gene matches: 5. Germline CDR1 SGHVS, CDR2 FNYEAQ.

CDR3 DNA sequence: TGTGCCAGCAGCTTATCCAGCACCGGGGAGCTGTTTTTT. Its protein is CASSLSSTGELFF. The chain employs TRBV7-7 and TRBJ2-2, with D unresolved. V gave up 2 bases and J gave up 4 bases, with 5 bases separating them. Germline V gene data show CDR1 as SSHAT and CDR2 as FNYEAQ (reference sequence). The CDR3 is 13 amino acids.

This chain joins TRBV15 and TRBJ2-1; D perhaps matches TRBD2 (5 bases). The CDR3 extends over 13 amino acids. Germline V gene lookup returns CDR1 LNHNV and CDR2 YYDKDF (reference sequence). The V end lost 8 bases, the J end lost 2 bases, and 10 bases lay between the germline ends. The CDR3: CATRPGTYNEQFF. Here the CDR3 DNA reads TGTGCCACCCGTCCCGGGACCTACAATGAGCAGTTCTTC. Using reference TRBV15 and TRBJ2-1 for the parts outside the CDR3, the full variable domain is DAMVIQNPRYQVTQFGKPVTLSCSQTLNHNVMYWYQQKSSQAPKLLFHYYDKDFNNEADTPDNFQSRRPNTSFCFLDIRSPGLGDTAMYLCATRPGTYNEQFFGPGTRLTVL.

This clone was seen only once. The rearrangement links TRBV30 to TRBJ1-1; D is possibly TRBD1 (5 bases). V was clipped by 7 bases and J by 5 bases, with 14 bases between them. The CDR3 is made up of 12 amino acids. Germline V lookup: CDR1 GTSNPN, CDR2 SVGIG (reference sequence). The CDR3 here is CAFSGYGTEAFF. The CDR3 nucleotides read TGTGCCTTCTCAGGGTACGGGACTGAAGCTTTCTTT.

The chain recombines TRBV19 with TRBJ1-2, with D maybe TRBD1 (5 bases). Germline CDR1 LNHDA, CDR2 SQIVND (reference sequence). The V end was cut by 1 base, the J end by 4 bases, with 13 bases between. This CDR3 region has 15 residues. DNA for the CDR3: TGTGCCAGTAGTATAGGTCGGGGGTCGGGCTATGGCTACACCTTC. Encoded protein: CASSIGRGSGYGYTF.

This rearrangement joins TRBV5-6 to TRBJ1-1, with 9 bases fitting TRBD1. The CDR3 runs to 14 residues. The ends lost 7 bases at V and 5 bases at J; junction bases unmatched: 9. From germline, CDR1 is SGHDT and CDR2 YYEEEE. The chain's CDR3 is CASGNRGRETEAFF. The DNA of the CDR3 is TGTGCCAGCGGAAACAGGGGGCGTGAAACTGAAGCTTTCTTT.

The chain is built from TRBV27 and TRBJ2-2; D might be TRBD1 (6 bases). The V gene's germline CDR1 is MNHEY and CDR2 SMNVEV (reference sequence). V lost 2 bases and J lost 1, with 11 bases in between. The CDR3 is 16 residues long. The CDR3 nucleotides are TGTGCCAGCAGTTTAGTAGCGACAGGGAACACCGGGGAGCTGTTTTTT. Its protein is CASSLVATGNTGELFF.